The next 21 T cell receptor beta chains were all read from a single sample in a study of blood T cell repertoires in COVID-19. Only in-frame clones appear in the TCRdb table, and some are missing; sequencing was by immunoSEQ multiplex PCR. Of about 250,000 clones listed, around 86% were seen once; the top ten hold around 1.7%. Sequencing was carried out using PBMCs or T cells enriched from blood (not recorded which). Receptors originate from a man aged 35 to 55 who had recovered from COVID-19.

V gene TRBV30 combines with J gene TRBJ2-1; the match to TRBD1 covers 7 bases. The germline V gene has CDR1 GTSNPN and CDR2 SVGIG (reference sequence). The CDR3 runs to 14 residues. Germline trimming cut 5 bases from V and 4 bases from J; bases unmatched to any gene: 8. The CDR3: CAWLRDRFYNEQFF. The CDR3 DNA is TGTGCCTGGCTCCGGGACAGATTTTACAATGAGCAGTTCTTC.

CDR3 loop: CASSPRESDTDTQYF. For the CDR3, the DNA is TGTGCCAGCTCACCAAGGGAGTCCGACACAGATACGCAGTATTTT. This chain joins TRBV18 and TRBJ2-3; D might be TRBD2 (5 bases). Germline V gene lookup returns CDR1 KGHSH and CDR2 LQKENI. The ends were cut back, 2 bases at V and 2 bases at J, with 11 bases in the middle. The CDR3 totals 15 residues.

This chain connects TRBV5-4 to TRBJ2-1; possibly TRBD1 for D (6 bases). Germline V gene lookup returns CDR1 SGHNT and CDR2 YYREEE (reference sequence). The CDR3 has 15 amino acids. The V and J ends lost 0 bases and 10 bases respectively, with 17 bases between them. The CDR3 loop reads CASSLAILLGGEQFF. In DNA form, the CDR3 reads TGTGCCAGCAGCTTGGCCATACTATTAGGGGGAGAGCAGTTCTTC.

This rearrangement joins TRBV7-2 to TRBJ1-5; D gene ambiguous. The ends were cut back, 5 bases at V and 10 bases at J, with 18 bases in the middle. The CDR3 has 14 amino acids. Germline V lookup: CDR1 SGHTA, CDR2 FQGNSA. The CDR3 loop is CASSLTGRGYPQHF. The CDR3 bases are TGTGCCAGCAGCCTCACTGGTCGGGGATACCCCCAGCATTTT.

The rearrangement links TRBV5-4 to TRBJ2-1, with 10 bases identical to TRBD2. The CDR3 has 20 residues. The germline V gene encodes CDR1 SGHNT and CDR2 YYREEE (reference sequence). J was trimmed by 6 bases and V by 3 bases; bases with no gene match: 21. In nucleotides, the CDR3 is TGTGCCAGCAGCTATGTATATTCCGGGACTAGCGCGCGGTCCCGCAATGAGCAGTTCTTC. Its translation is CASSYVYSGTSARSRNEQFF. The full variable domain, rest sourced from reference TRBV5-4 and TRBJ2-1, is ETGVTQSPTHLIKTRGQQVTLRCSSQSGHNTVSWYQQALGQGPQFIFQYYREEENGRGNFPPRFSGLQFPNYSSELNVNALELDDSALYLCASSYVYSGTSARSRNEQFFGPGTRLTVL.

The genes are TRBV6-2 or TRBV6-3 and TRBJ1-2; TRBD1 aligns across 7 bases. Germline V gene sequence: CDR1 MNHEY, CDR2 SVGEGT. This CDR3 spans 15 amino acids. Losses at the gene ends were 2 bases for V and 3 bases for J; bases not matched to a gene: 6. The CDR3 loop is CASSYQEGAYYGYTF. CDR3 sequence (DNA): TGTGCCAGCAGTTACCAGGAGGGGGCGTACTATGGCTACACCTTC.

V is TRBV27 and J is TRBJ2-7; TRBD2 might be the D (6 bases). CDR1 and CDR2 (germline): MNHEY, SMNVEV (reference sequence). With 6 bases removed from V and 2 bases from J, the gap between germline ends came to 14 bases. This CDR3 region has 14 residues. The CDR3 sequence: CASRGRDSPYEQYF. CDR3 in DNA: TGTGCCAGCAGGGGCCGGGACTCCCCCTACGAGCAGTACTTC.

This clone showed up many times. V is TRBV19 and J is TRBJ1-1; D is uncertain. From germline, CDR1 is LNHDA and CDR2 SQIVND (reference sequence). The CDR3 is made up of 16 amino acids. The V end lost 6 bases, the J end lost 0 bases, and 17 bases lay between the germline ends. CDR3: CASSRITEKLNTEAFF. The CDR3 DNA is TGTGCCAGTAGCCGGATCACAGAGAAATTGAACACTGAAGCTTTCTTT. Based on the CDR3 plus reference TRBV19 and TRBJ1-1, the full variable domain is DGGITQSPKYLFRKEGQNVTLSCEQNLNHDAMYWYRQDPGQGLRLIYYSQIVNDFQKGDIAEGYSVSREKKESFPLTVTSAQKNPTAFYLCASSRITEKLNTEAFFGQGTRLTVV.

The chain recombines TRBV28 with TRBJ2-7, with 7 bases identical to TRBD1. The junction had 6 bases not matched to a gene; V was cut back by 5 bases and J by 2 bases. This CDR3 region has 14 residues. Germline CDR1 is MDHEN and CDR2 is SYDVKM. The CDR3 DNA is TGTGCCAGCAGTACCGGACAGGATCCCTACGAGCAGTACTTC. Its translation is CASSTGQDPYEQYF.

The chain links TRBV30 to TRBJ2-3; 8 bases line up with TRBD2. J lost 4 bases, V lost 6 bases, and 6 bases had no gene match. Germline lookup yields CDR1 GTSNPN and CDR2 SVGIG (reference sequence). The CDR3 sequence is 13 residues long. CDR3: CACGTSGADTQYF. CDR3 DNA: TGTGCCTGCGGGACTAGTGGAGCAGATACGCAGTATTTT.

The chain combines TRBV11-2 with TRBJ2-7; 7 bases agree with TRBD2. The CDR3 has 15 residues. The germline gives CDR1 SGHAT, CDR2 FQNNGV. The junction had 7 bases not matched to a gene; V was cut back by 1 base and J by 4 bases. CDR3 loop: CASSLVSSSGYEQYF. DNA for the CDR3: TGTGCCAGCAGCTTAGTGAGCTCTAGCGGATACGAGCAGTACTTC.

The CDR3 loop reads CASSKGQGEVYEQYF. The DNA for the CDR3 is TGTGCCAGCAGCAAGGGACAGGGGGAAGTGTACGAGCAGTACTTC. V and J are TRBV7-9 and TRBJ2-7; 11 bases are shared with TRBD1. Germline loops: CDR1 SEHNR, CDR2 FQNEAQ (reference sequence). J gave up 4 bases and V 5 bases, and 7 bases lay outside the gene matches. This CDR3 spans 15 amino acids.

The chain links TRBV19 to TRBJ1-5, with a weak D call TRBD1 (5 bases). The CDR3 totals 17 residues. Germline-derived CDR1 and CDR2 are LNHDA and SQIVND (reference sequence). Trimming left V 1 base short and J 2 bases short, with 15 bases between. The CDR3 region has the DNA TGTGCCAGTAGTATAGGTCAGGGAGGTCCTGGCAATCAGCCCCAGCATTTT. Translation gives CASSIGQGGPGNQPQHF.

CDR3 in amino acids: CASSQWTGFFDTEAFF. Here the CDR3 DNA reads TGTGCCAGCAGCCAATGGACAGGTTTTTTTGACACTGAAGCTTTCTTT. The J gene is TRBJ1-1, the V gene TRBV14, with 7 bases matching TRBD1. CDR1 is SGHDN, CDR2 FVKESK, per germline. Unmatched junction bases numbered 9, after V lost 2 bases and J lost 3 bases. CDR3 length: 16 residues.

The V and J genes are TRBV4-2 and TRBJ1-1, with 12 bases lining up with TRBD1. CDR3 length: 19 residues. CDR1 LGHNA and CDR2 YNFKEQ come from the germline V gene. V dropped 0 bases and J dropped 5; count of bases not matched to a gene: 13. DNA of the CDR3: TGTGCCAGCAGCCAAGAAACCGGGACAGGGGGCGCCCCGGAGACTGAAGCTTTCTTT. Protein sequence: CASSQETGTGGAPETEAFF.

The chain has TRBV5-1 and TRBJ2-7; tentatively, D is TRBD2 (6 bases). Germline CDR1 is SGHRS and CDR2 is YFSETQ. This CDR3 comprises 16 residues. The V gene lost 2 bases and the J gene lost 2 bases, with 17 bases spanning the gap. The CDR3 nucleotides read TGCGCCAGCAGCTTTCCATGGGCTACGGGAGCCTACGAGCAGTACTTC. This encodes CASSFPWATGAYEQYF.

The rearrangement links TRBV3-1 (or the pseudogene TRBV3-2) to TRBJ1-1, with a tentative D call TRBD1 (6 bases). The CDR3 consists of 14 residues. V was trimmed by 5 bases and J by 4 bases, leaving 14 bases between them. Germline CDR1 and CDR2: LGHDT and YNNKEL (reference sequence). In DNA form, the CDR3 reads TGTGCCAGCAGCGAAAACAGGGTTTTCACTGAAGCTTTCTTT. Amino acid sequence: CASSENRVFTEAFF.

The chain is built from TRBV2 and TRBJ2-2; D remains unclear. V was pared by 4 bases and J by 0 bases, with 12 bases between. Germline V lookup: CDR1 SNHLY, CDR2 FYNNEI. This CDR3 contains 16 residues. CDR3 protein: CASSATNMANTGELFF. CDR3 bases: TGTGCCAGCAGTGCAACAAATATGGCGAACACCGGGGAGCTGTTTTTT.

V and J are TRBV7-2 and TRBJ2-5; D is uncertain. The germline V gene has CDR1 SGHTA and CDR2 FQGNSA. The length of the CDR3 is 15 residues. The V end was cut by 2 bases, the J end by 1 base, with 11 bases between. This CDR3 reads CASSLFRSAQETQYF. DNA of the CDR3: TGTGCCAGCAGCTTATTCCGGAGCGCCCAAGAGACCCAGTACTTC.

J is TRBJ2-7 and V is TRBV10-3; possible D gene TRBD1, 6 bases. Germline V gene sequence: CDR1 ENHRY, CDR2 SYGVKD. Trimming removed 4 bases from V and 3 bases from J, with 16 bases in between. There are 15 residues in the CDR3. This CDR3 is CAISVTGTNNYEQYF. DNA of the CDR3: TGTGCCATCAGTGTAACGGGGACAAACAACTACGAGCAGTACTTC.

The chain carries TRBV7-6 and TRBJ2-7; a possible D gene is TRBD1 (6 bases). Germline values: CDR1 SGHVS, CDR2 FNYEAQ. V lost 1 base to trimming and J lost 2 bases, with 9 bases between them. This CDR3 is built from 14 residues. The CDR3 sequence is CASSLGTEAYEQYF. The CDR3 bases are TGTGCCAGCAGCTTAGGGACAGAAGCCTACGAGCAGTACTTC.